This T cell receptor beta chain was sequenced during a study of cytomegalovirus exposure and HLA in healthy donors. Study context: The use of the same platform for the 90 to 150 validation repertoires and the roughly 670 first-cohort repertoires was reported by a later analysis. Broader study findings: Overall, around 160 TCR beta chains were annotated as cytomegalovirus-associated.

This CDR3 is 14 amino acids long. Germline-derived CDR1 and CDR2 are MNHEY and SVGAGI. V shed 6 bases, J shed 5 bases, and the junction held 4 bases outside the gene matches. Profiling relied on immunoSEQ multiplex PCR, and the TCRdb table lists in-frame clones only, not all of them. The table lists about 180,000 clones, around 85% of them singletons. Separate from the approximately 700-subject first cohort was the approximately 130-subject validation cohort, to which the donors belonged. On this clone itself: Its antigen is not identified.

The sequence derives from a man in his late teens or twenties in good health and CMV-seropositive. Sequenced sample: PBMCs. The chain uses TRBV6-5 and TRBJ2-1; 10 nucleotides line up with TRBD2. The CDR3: CASSEREGHNEQFF. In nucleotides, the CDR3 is TGTGCCAGCAGCGAGCGGGAGGGCCACAATGAGCAGTTCTTC.